This entry features one T cell receptor beta chain sequence. TCRdb keeps only in-frame clones here, not all; method: immunoSEQ multiplex PCR. Among 95,000 to 150,000 clones listed, about nine tenths were seen once. V shed 5 bases and J 1 base; nucleotides not matched to a gene: 4. The CDR3 covers 14 residues. CDR1 is LNHDA and CDR2 is SQIVND in the germline V gene (reference sequence). The data belong to a study of T cell responses to AZD1222 COVID-19 vaccine. The V call is TRBV19, the J call TRBJ1-2; 7 bases are a match to TRBD1. The sequencing used peripheral blood, collected on day 0 of AZD1222 vaccination. The TCR was taken from an adult in good health. As DNA, the CDR3 is TGTGCCAGTAGTCCGACAGGGAGTAACTATGGCTACACCTTC. This gives the protein CASSPTGSNYGYTF.